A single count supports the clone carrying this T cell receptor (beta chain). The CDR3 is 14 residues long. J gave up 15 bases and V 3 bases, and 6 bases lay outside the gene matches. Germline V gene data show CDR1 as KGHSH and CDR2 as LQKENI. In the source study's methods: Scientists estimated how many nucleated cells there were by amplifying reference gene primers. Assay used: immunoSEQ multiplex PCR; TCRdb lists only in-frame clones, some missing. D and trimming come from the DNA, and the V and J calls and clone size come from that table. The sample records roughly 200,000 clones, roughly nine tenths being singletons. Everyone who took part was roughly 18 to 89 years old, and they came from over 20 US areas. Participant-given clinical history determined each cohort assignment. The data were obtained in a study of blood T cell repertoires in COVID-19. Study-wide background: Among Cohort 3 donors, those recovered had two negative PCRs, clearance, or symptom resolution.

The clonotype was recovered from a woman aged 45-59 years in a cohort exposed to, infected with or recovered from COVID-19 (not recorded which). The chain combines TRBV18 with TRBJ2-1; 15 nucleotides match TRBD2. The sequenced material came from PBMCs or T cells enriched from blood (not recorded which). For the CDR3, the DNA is TGTGCCAGCTCACCGGGACTAGCGGGGGGTAGTTCGTTCTTC. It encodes CASSPGLAGGSSFF.